The clone carrying this T cell receptor (beta chain) was detected only once. Its target is not known. Assay: immunoSEQ multiplex PCR; the TCRdb copy retains only in-frame clones and omits some. Of 150,000 to 200,000 clones listed, roughly 88% are singletons. This entry is derived from a study of cytotoxic CD8 clonotypes in ibrutinib-treated CLL. Turning to the study itself: Response samples followed a median around 11 months of treatment, range 6 to 36. Samples yielded averages of around 280,000 productive templates and about 100,000 productive rearrangements. Broader study findings: The study found clonality rose at ibrutinib response, then fell toward baseline at progression. Clonotypes that were public were uncommon, and they contracted or stayed stable on treatment.

CDR3 size: 13 residues. Trimming pared 7 bases from V and 5 bases from J, leaving 12 bases between. CDR1 is SNHLY, CDR2 FYNNEI, per germline. Sequencing used PBMCs, obtained at disease progression, from a patient treated with ibrutinib. This chain connects TRBV2 to TRBJ2-1; D uncertain. This TCR came from a human donor with chronic lymphocytic leukemia. The CDR3 coding sequence is TGTGCCAGCACCCCGGACCAGAACAATGAGCAGTTCTTC. Translating it yields CASTPDQNNEQFF. The variable domain in full, completed from reference TRBV2 and TRBJ2-1, reads EPEVTQTPSHQVTQMGQEVILRCVPISNHLYFYWYRQILGQKVEFLVSFYNNEISEKSEIFDDQFSVERPDGSNFTLKIRSTKLEDSAMYFCASTPDQNNEQFFGPGTRLTVL.